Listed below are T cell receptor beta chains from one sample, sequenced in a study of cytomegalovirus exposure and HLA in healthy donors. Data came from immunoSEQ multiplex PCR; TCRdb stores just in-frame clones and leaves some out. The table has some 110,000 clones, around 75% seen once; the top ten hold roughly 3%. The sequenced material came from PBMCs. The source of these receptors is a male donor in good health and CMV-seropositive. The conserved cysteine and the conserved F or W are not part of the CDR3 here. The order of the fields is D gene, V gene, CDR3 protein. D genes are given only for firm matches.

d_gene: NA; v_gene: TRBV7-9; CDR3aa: AIQSGGTGELF
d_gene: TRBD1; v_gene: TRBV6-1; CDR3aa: ASSGMDRGRSPLH
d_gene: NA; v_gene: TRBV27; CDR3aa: ASSTPGGMNTEAF
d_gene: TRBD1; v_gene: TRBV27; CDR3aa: ASSTGTGVNTEAF
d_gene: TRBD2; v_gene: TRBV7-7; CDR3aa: ASSHSGGASDTQY
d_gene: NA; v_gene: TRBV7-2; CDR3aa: ASSLASNQGSEQY
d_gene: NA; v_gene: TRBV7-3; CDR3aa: ASSPLAVSSYNEQF
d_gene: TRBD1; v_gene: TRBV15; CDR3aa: ATSRDLSTGANSPLH
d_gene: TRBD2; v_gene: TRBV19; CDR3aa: ASSIGAPTSGRPRTGELF
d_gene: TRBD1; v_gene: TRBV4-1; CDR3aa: ASSQAGGQSTGELF
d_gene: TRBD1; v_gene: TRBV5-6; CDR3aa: ASSTRDRASEQY
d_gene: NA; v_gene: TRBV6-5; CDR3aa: ASSGTRDSSYEQY
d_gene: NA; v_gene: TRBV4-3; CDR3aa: ASSQDVSYEQY
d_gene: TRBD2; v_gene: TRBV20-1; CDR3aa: RSGTTDTQY
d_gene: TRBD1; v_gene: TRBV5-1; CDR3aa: ASSLGQGANFQETQY
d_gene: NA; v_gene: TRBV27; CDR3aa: ASGWSYNEQF
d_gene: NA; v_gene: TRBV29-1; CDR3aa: SVDVNAGSEKF
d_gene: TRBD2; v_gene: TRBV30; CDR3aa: AWSPSGLAGGLQETQY
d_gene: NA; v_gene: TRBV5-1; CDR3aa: ASSEKNQETQY
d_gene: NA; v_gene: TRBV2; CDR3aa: ASILETNTGELF
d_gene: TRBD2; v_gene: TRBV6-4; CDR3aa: ASSDYSGGVDTQY
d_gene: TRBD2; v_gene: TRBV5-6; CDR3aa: ASSPGSGTYNEQF
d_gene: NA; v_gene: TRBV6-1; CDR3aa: ASSEIVMGPNQPQH
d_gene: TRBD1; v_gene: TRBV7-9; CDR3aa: ASSGATGVNEQY
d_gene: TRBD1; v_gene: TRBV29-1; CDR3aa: SVGQFQGGGGQF
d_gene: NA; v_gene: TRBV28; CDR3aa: ASSLTLNTEAF
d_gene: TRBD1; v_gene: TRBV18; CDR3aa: ASSPQGANQPQH
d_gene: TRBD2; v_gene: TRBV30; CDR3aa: AWSPKTSGGGGEQF
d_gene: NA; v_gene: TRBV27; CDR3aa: ASSLFVSSYEQY
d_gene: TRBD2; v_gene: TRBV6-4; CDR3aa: ASSELAGTGEQF
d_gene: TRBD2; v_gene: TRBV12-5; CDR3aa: ASGLRDSGGINEQF
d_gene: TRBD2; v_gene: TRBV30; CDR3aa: AWRAGGSETQY
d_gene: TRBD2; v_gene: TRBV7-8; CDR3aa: ASSFWREGSHSSYNEQF
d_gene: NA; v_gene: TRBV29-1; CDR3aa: SVVVGGSAEAF
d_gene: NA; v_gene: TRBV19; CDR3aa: ASSHKTSEQF